The 18 T cell receptor beta chains below all came from one sample that was sequenced in a study of blood T cell repertoires in COVID-19. Repertoires were generated with immunoSEQ multiplex PCR, while TCRdb's copy carries only in-frame clones and drops some. Of tens of thousands of clones listed, about 88% are singletons. Source material: peripheral blood. The origin of the receptors is a woman aged 70-85 years with active COVID-19.

This chain links TRBV5-1 with TRBJ1-6; D not certain. Trimming took 4 bases from V and 8 from J, leaving 16 bases between them. The germline V gene encodes CDR1 SGHRS and CDR2 YFSETQ. This CDR3 contains 15 residues. The CDR3 DNA is TGCGCCAGCAGCCCGTTATCAGGAGGAGATTCACCCCTCCACTTT. This encodes CASSPLSGGDSPLHF.

This clone was observed once. CDR3 amino acids: CASSLDRNNEQFF. The CDR3 DNA follows: TGTGCCAGCAGTTTAGATCGTAACAATGAGCAGTTCTTC. This rearrangement joins TRBV12-3 or TRBV12-4 to TRBJ2-1; D is unresolved. The CDR3 extends over 13 amino acids. The germline V and J ends were trimmed by 1 base and 5 bases, with 6 bases remaining between them.

The chain recombines TRBV11-2 with TRBJ2-7; 8 nucleotides line up with TRBD1. This CDR3 comprises 15 residues. Trimming at V came to 4 bases and at J to 0 bases, leaving 5 bases not matched to a gene. The V gene's germline CDR1 is SGHAT and CDR2 FQNNGV. CDR3 region: CASSSGQGISYEQYF. The CDR3 region has the DNA TGTGCCAGCAGCTCCGGACAGGGCATCTCCTACGAGCAGTACTTC.

The rearrangement uses TRBV9 and TRBJ2-5, with D perhaps TRBD1 (7 bases). The V and J ends lost 3 bases and 1 base respectively, with 19 bases between them. CDR3 size: 17 residues. Germline V gene data show CDR1 as SGDLS and CDR2 as YYNGEE. The CDR3 coding sequence is TGTGCCAGCAGCGCCGTGGGGCAGGGGGGTTTCCAAGAGACCCAGTACTTC. Translated, it gives CASSAVGQGGFQETQYF.

The V and J genes are TRBV28 and TRBJ1-1, with TRBD1 matching 7 bases. From germline, CDR1 is MDHEN and CDR2 SYDVKM. Trimming at V came to 2 bases and at J to 10 bases, leaving 10 bases not matched to a gene. There are 14 residues in the CDR3. The CDR3 sequence is CASSLEGAPPGAFF. The CDR3 DNA reads as TGTGCCAGCAGTTTAGAGGGGGCCCCCCCGGGAGCTTTCTTT.

This chain links TRBV6-2 or TRBV6-3 with TRBJ2-4; 8 bases align to TRBD2. The CDR3 is 15 residues long. The V and J ends lost 4 bases and 7 bases, in that order; junction bases with no gene match: 9. Germline lookup yields CDR1 MNHEY and CDR2 SVGEGT. The CDR3 loop reads CASSSVAGGGNIQYF. The DNA for the CDR3 is TGTGCCAGCAGTTCGGTTGCGGGAGGAGGGAACATTCAGTACTTC.

J is TRBJ2-1 and V is TRBV5-1; D gene uncertain. Germline CDR1 reads SGHRS; CDR2 reads YFSETQ. The V end lost 0 bases, the J end lost 5 bases, and 6 bases lay between the germline ends. CDR3 length equals 13 residues. Here the CDR3 DNA reads TGCGCCAGCAGCTTGGGACTCAACAATGAGCAGTTCTTC. Protein product: CASSLGLNNEQFF.

The gene calls are TRBV5-1 and TRBJ1-6; D is perhaps TRBD1 (5 bases). V lost 7 bases to trimming and J lost 1 base, with 15 bases between them. The CDR3 runs 16 residues. Germline CDR1 SGHRS, CDR2 YFSETQ. CDR3 sequence: CASSIDGGSYNSPLHF. DNA for the CDR3: TGCGCCAGCTCAATAGACGGGGGGTCCTATAATTCACCCCTCCACTTT.

This chain links TRBV28 with TRBJ1-2, with TRBD1 matching 9 bases. This CDR3 region has 14 residues. Germline lookup yields CDR1 MDHEN and CDR2 SYDVKM. Losses at the gene ends were 6 bases for V and 3 bases for J; bases not matched to a gene: 5. Here the CDR3 DNA reads TGTGCCAGCAGACAGGGGGCGATCTACTATGGCTACACCTTC. Protein product: CASRQGAIYYGYTF.

This chain uses TRBV5-1 with TRBJ1-4; the D gene is possibly TRBD1 (5 bases). V lost 4 bases to trimming and J lost 6 bases, with 16 bases between them. CDR3 length: 15 residues. CDR1 SGHRS and CDR2 YFSETQ come from the germline V gene. The CDR3 protein is CASSPGGSQDEKLFF. In nucleotides, the CDR3 is TGCGCCAGCAGCCCGGGGGGTTCGCAGGATGAAAAACTGTTTTTT.

The CDR3 is CAISEDRVQNTGELFF. CDR3 sequence (DNA): TGTGCCATCAGTGAGGACAGGGTTCAGAACACCGGGGAGCTGTTTTTT. V usage is TRBV10-3 and J usage is TRBJ2-2, with 7 bases that match TRBD1. The CDR3 covers 16 residues. V lost 2 bases to trimming and J lost 1 base; unmatched junction nucleotides: 4. Looked up from germline, CDR1 is ENHRY and CDR2 is SYGVKD.

This chain uses TRBV4-1 with TRBJ2-1; 8 bases are shared with TRBD1. Looked up from germline, CDR1 is MGHRA and CDR2 is YSYEKL. This CDR3 contains 14 residues. Trimming cost V 1 base and J 4 bases; bases outside gene matches: 0. The CDR3, as DNA: TGCGCCAGCAGCCAAGGGGACAGGTACAATGAGCAGTTCTTC. Protein product: CASSQGDRYNEQFF.

CDR3 protein: CASRSGGDTQYF. CDR3 sequence (DNA): TGTGCCAGCAGGTCCGGGGGAGATACGCAGTATTTT. The chain recombines TRBV12-3 or TRBV12-4 with TRBJ2-3; tentative D call: TRBD2 (6 bases). The CDR3 sequence is 12 residues long. V lost 6 bases to trimming and J lost 5 bases, with 9 bases between them.

The chain recombines TRBV28 with TRBJ2-1; a weak D match, TRBD2 (6 bases). V lost 4 bases to trimming and J lost 2 bases, with 15 bases between them. CDR3 length: 16 amino acids. Germline loops: CDR1 MDHEN, CDR2 SYDVKM. CDR3 in amino acids: CASSSPGLEAYNEQFF. The CDR3 nucleotides read TGTGCCAGCAGTTCCCCGGGACTCGAGGCCTACAATGAGCAGTTCTTC.

This chain links TRBV3-1 (or the pseudogene TRBV3-2) with TRBJ2-3; 12 positions match TRBD2. This CDR3 has 17 amino acids. CDR1 and CDR2 from the germline V gene are LGHDT and YNNKEL (reference sequence). V shed 1 base and J 8 bases; nucleotides not matched to a gene: 10. Here the CDR3 reads CASSQGDLAGGPVTQYF. The CDR3 DNA follows: TGTGCCAGCAGCCAAGGAGATCTAGCGGGAGGGCCGGTTACGCAGTATTTT.

This clone appeared a single time. The chain recombines TRBV5-8 with TRBJ2-7, with TRBD1 matching 9 bases. The V gene's germline CDR1 is SGHTS and CDR2 YDEGEE. The J segment lost 6 bases and the V segment lost 9 bases, leaving 10 bases of the junction unmatched. This CDR3 is built from 13 residues. The CDR3 reads CAIRAQGAGEQYF. In nucleotides, the CDR3 is TGTGCCATACGGGCACAGGGGGCTGGCGAGCAGTACTTC. The variable domain in full, completed from reference TRBV5-8 and TRBJ2-7, reads EAGVTQSPTHLIKTRGQQATLRCSPISGHTSVYWYQQALGLGLQFLLWYDEGEERNRGNFPPRFSGRQFPNYSSELNVNALELEDSALYLCAIRAQGAGEQYFGPGTRLTVT.

The V and J genes are TRBV10-3 and TRBJ1-2, with 9 nucleotides matching TRBD1. Germline V gene data show CDR1 as ENHRY and CDR2 as SYGVKD. This CDR3 comprises 14 residues. V shed 7 bases and J 6 bases; nucleotides not matched to a gene: 9. The CDR3 reads CAITRDRELDGYTF. CDR3 coding DNA: TGTGCCATCACCAGGGACAGGGAGCTGGATGGCTACACCTTC.

The chain is built from TRBV7-3 and TRBJ2-1, with TRBD2 matching 11 bases. From germline, CDR1 is SGHTA and CDR2 FQGTGA. V gave up 5 bases and J gave up 4 bases; unmatched junction bases: 7. The CDR3 runs to 16 residues. The CDR3 protein is CASSVGLAGGYNEQFF. The CDR3 coding sequence is TGTGCCAGCAGCGTCGGACTAGCGGGTGGATACAATGAGCAGTTCTTC.